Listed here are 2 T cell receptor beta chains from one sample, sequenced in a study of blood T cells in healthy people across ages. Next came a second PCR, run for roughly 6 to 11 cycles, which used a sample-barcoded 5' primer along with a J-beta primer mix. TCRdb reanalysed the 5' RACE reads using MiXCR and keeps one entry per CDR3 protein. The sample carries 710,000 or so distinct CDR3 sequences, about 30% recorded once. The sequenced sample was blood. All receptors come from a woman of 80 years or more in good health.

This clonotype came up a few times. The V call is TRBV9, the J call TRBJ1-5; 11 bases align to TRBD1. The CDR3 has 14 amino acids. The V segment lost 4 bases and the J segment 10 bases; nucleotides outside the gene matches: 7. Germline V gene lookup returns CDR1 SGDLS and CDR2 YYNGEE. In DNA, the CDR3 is TGTGCCAGCAGCCCGGACAGGGGGCGGGGTCCCCAGCATTTT. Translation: CASSPDRGRGPQHF.

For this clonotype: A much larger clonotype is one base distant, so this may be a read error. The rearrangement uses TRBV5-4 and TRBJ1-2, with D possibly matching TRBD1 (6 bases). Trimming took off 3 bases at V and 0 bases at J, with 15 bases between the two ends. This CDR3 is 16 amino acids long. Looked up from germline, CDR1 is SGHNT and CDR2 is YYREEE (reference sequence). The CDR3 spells CASSSAPRTANYGYTF. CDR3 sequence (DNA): TGTGCCAGCAGCTCGGCCCCCAGGACAGCTAACTATGGCTACACCTTC.